These 7 T cell receptor beta chains were all obtained from the same sample, sequenced in a study of cytomegalovirus exposure and HLA in healthy donors. The PCR had 60 Vbeta and 13 Jbeta primers. TCRdb keeps only in-frame clones here, not all; method: immunoSEQ multiplex PCR. The sample holds around 110,000 clones, 9.5% seen once. The sample taken for sequencing was PBMCs. The receptors were sampled from a man under 40 in good health and CMV-seronegative.

Only a few counts were recorded for this clone. This chain links TRBV5-4 with TRBJ2-7; D gene uncertain. Germline assignment: CDR1 SGHNT and CDR2 YYREEE (reference sequence). Between the trimmed V and J ends, which lost 0 bases and 8 bases, there was a span of 9 bases. The CDR3 is 12 amino acids. CDR3 nucleotides: TGTGCCAGCAGCTTGGATCAGGAAAAGCAGTACTTC. Protein: CASSLDQEKQYF.

This clone was observed a single time. The V and J genes are TRBV19 and TRBJ2-2, with D tentatively TRBD1 (5 bases). Trimming stripped 7 bases from V and 7 bases from J, with 13 bases between. The CDR3 extends over 13 amino acids. Per germline, CDR1 LNHDA and CDR2 SQIVND (reference sequence). Here the CDR3 DNA reads TGTGCCAGTAAGGCCAGGGTGAGCGGGGAGCTGTTTTTT. Its protein product is CASKARVSGELFF.

The chain has TRBV9 and TRBJ1-1; D is perhaps TRBD1 (5 bases). Deletions cut 3 bases from V and 1 base from J, with 13 bases between. Per the germline V gene, CDR1 is SGDLS and CDR2 is YYNGEE. CDR3 size: 15 residues. The CDR3 region has the DNA TGTGCCAGCAGCGCTTTGGGGCAGCAGAACACTGAAGCTTTCTTT. It is translated as CASSALGQQNTEAFF.

This clone has a handful of counts. This chain joins TRBV19 and TRBJ2-7, with 11 bases aligning to TRBD1. Germline V CDR1 and CDR2: LNHDA, SQIVND (reference sequence). The length of the CDR3 is 17 residues. Trimming removed 4 bases from V and 7 bases from J; junction bases left unmatched: 15. The CDR3 loop is CASSTRASGTGGREQYF. As DNA, the CDR3 is TGTGCCAGTAGTACAAGGGCCTCCGGGACAGGGGGAAGGGAGCAGTACTTC.

This chain links TRBV30 with TRBJ1-6; D is ambiguous. The CDR3 extends over 14 amino acids. Germline V CDR1 and CDR2: GTSNPN, SVGIG (reference sequence). V dropped 1 base and J dropped 5 bases, with 9 bases sitting between them. The CDR3 DNA reads TGTGCCTGGAGTGGAGGGATTCATAATTCACCCCTCCACTTT. Amino acids: CAWSGGIHNSPLHF.

In its sample, this clone was seen a few times. V gene TRBV5-1 combines with J gene TRBJ2-3, with TRBD1 matching over 7 bases. The length of the CDR3 is 15 residues. J was trimmed by 0 bases and V by 2 bases; bases with no gene match: 3. Germline V gene lookup returns CDR1 SGHRS and CDR2 YFSETQ. The CDR3 reads CASSLGQVSTDTQYF. For the CDR3, the DNA is TGCGCCAGCAGCTTAGGACAGGTTAGCACAGATACGCAGTATTTT.

This chain links TRBV6-5 with TRBJ2-7; 9 bases are shared with TRBD2. This CDR3 spans 15 amino acids. The V gene end was trimmed by 7 bases and the J gene end by 2 bases; junction bases not matched to a gene: 9. Germline V gene lookup returns CDR1 MNHEY and CDR2 SVGAGI. The CDR3 here is CASTQMGGGAYEQYF. The CDR3 coding sequence is TGTGCCAGCACCCAGATGGGCGGGGGGGCCTACGAGCAGTACTTC.